Below, 19 T cell receptor beta chains from the same sample are listed, as sequenced in a study of blood T cell repertoires in COVID-19 (dated by TCRdb to 2020 to 2021). The library relied on the immunoSEQ multiplex PCR assay. TCRdb provides this immuneACCESS table in a form limited to in-frame rearrangements. Some clones are lacking; in checked studies, under half of them reflect an unresolved V gene, and why the rest are absent is not known. Recorded for this sample are around 230,000 clones; about 79% of them occurred a single time. The top ten constitute approximately 9.4% of the sample. The source material was peripheral blood. These receptors all stem from a woman older than 75 with acute or convalescent COVID-19.

The rearrangement uses TRBV5-5 and TRBJ1-5; 8 bases map to TRBD1. There are 16 residues in the CDR3. Germline assignment: CDR1 SGHKS and CDR2 YYEKEE (reference sequence). J was trimmed by 5 bases and V by 4 bases; bases with no gene match: 11. CDR3 sequence reads: CASSVVTGVGDQPQHF. The DNA for the CDR3 is TGTGCCAGCAGCGTAGTGACAGGGGTGGGGGATCAGCCCCAGCATTTT.

V and J are TRBV6-6 and TRBJ1-5; unclear D gene. Germline CDR1 is MNHNY and CDR2 is SVGAGI (reference sequence). CDR3 size: 15 residues. V lost 2 bases to trimming and J lost 3 bases, with 11 bases between them. CDR3 amino acids: CASSYPSEPNQPQHF. The CDR3 DNA follows: TGTGCCAGCAGTTACCCCAGCGAACCCAATCAGCCCCAGCATTTT.

The chain couples TRBV19 to TRBJ2-3; 7 bases agree with TRBD1. The germline V gene encodes CDR1 LNHDA and CDR2 SQIVND (reference sequence). The CDR3 loop spans 18 amino acids. V shed 3 bases and J 2 bases; nucleotides not matched to a gene: 14. CDR3 protein: CASSMLSGQIGSTDTQYF. The CDR3 coding sequence is TGTGCCAGTAGTATGCTCTCGGGACAGATAGGATCCACAGATACGCAGTATTTT.

The V gene is TRBV9, the J gene TRBJ1-1, with a possible D match to TRBD1 (6 bases). There are 16 residues in the CDR3. The germline CDR1 and CDR2 sequences are SGDLS and YYNGEE. The V end was cut by 2 bases, the J end by 4 bases, with 18 bases between. CDR3 nucleotide sequence: TGTGCCAGCAGCGTCACAGGGACGGGGTTAGTCACTGAAGCTTTCTTT. Translated: CASSVTGTGLVTEAFF. The full variable domain, rest sourced from reference TRBV9 and TRBJ1-1, is DSGVTQTPKHLITATGQRVTLRCSPRSGDLSVYWYQQSLDQGLQFLIQYYNGEERAKGNILERFSAQQFPDLHSELNLSSLELGDSALYFCASSVTGTGLVTEAFFGQGTRLTVV.

The rearrangement uses TRBV5-1 and TRBJ2-7, with 8 bases identical to TRBD1. This CDR3 region has 18 residues. V shed 4 bases and J 1 base; nucleotides not matched to a gene: 16. Germline lookup yields CDR1 SGHRS and CDR2 YFSETQ. CDR3 amino acids: CASSPRPGTGTGSYEQYF. As DNA, the CDR3 is TGCGCCAGCAGCCCTAGACCCGGGACCGGGACAGGTTCCTACGAGCAGTACTTC.

The V gene is TRBV19, the J gene TRBJ2-3; 7 bases map to TRBD2. CDR3 length: 16 residues. V trimming: 3 bases; J trimming: 4 bases; junction bases outside the gene matches: 10. The germline gives CDR1 LNHDA, CDR2 SQIVND (reference sequence). CDR3 sequence: CASSIMGAGRADTQYF. For the CDR3, the DNA is TGTGCCAGTAGTATTATGGGAGCGGGACGGGCAGATACGCAGTATTTT.

This clone was counted a single time. The chain uses TRBV5-1 and TRBJ1-4, with 7 bases matching TRBD1. Per the germline V gene, CDR1 is SGHRS and CDR2 is YFSETQ. The CDR3 totals 14 residues. With V trimmed by 5 bases and J by 3 bases, 4 bases remained unmatched. DNA for the CDR3: TGCGCCAGCAGAGGGGGACAGCCTAATGAAAAACTGTTTTTT. Amino acid sequence: CASRGGQPNEKLFF.

The rearrangement uses TRBV27 and TRBJ2-2; D gene uncertain. CDR3 length: 14 amino acids. CDR1 and CDR2 from the germline V gene are MNHEY and SMNVEV (reference sequence). V dropped 5 bases and J dropped 7 bases, with 14 bases sitting between them. DNA of the CDR3: TGTGCCAGCAGTCGAGACCCGAGAGGCGGGGAGCTGTTTTTT. It yields the protein CASSRDPRGGELFF.

For this clone: Its ends do not fully match the called genes, so a read error is possible. V is TRBV2 and J is TRBJ2-1, with 9 bases that match TRBD2. This CDR3 has 15 amino acids. In germline, CDR1 is SNHLY, CDR2 FYNNEI. CDR3 in DNA: TGTGCCAGCAGTCAAGCGGGGGGCTCCTACAATGAGCAGTTCTTC. This translates into CASSQAGGSYNEQFF.

The chain carries TRBV5-4 and TRBJ2-7, with TRBD1 matching 8 bases. This CDR3 contains 16 residues. Germline loops: CDR1 SGHNT, CDR2 YYREEE (reference sequence). Trimming at V came to 0 bases and at J to 2 bases, leaving 7 bases not matched to a gene. The CDR3, as DNA: TGTGCCAGCAGCTTGGCCGGACAGGGTGGTACCTACGAGCAGTACTTC. Amino acids: CASSLAGQGGTYEQYF.

The J gene is TRBJ1-2, the V gene TRBV10-3; 7 nucleotides align to TRBD1. V lost 5 bases to trimming and J lost 8 bases; unmatched junction nucleotides: 5. This CDR3 region has 12 residues. Per germline, CDR1 ENHRY and CDR2 SYGVKD. CDR3 nucleotides: TGTGCCATCAGTTTGGACAGGTACGGCTACACCTTC. Residues: CAISLDRYGYTF.

J is TRBJ2-3 and V is TRBV5-4; D is perhaps TRBD1 (6 bases). Germline CDR1 reads SGHNT; CDR2 reads YYREEE (reference sequence). The germline V and J ends were trimmed by 4 bases and 6 bases, with 12 bases remaining between them. The CDR3 is made up of 13 amino acids. In DNA, the CDR3 is TGTGCCAGCAGCGAGACAGGAAGGGATACGCAGTATTTT. It translates to CASSETGRDTQYF.

This clone turned up a few times. This chain joins TRBV19 and TRBJ2-2; the match to TRBD2 covers 9 bases. The CDR3 extends over 15 amino acids. Germline lookup yields CDR1 LNHDA and CDR2 SQIVND (reference sequence). V was clipped by 10 bases and J by 7 bases; unmatched bases: 13. As DNA, the CDR3 is TGTGCCACTAAACAGGCGGGGGGGCCTATCGGGGAGCTGTTTTTT. Translating it yields CATKQAGGPIGELFF.

The V call is TRBV29-1, the J call TRBJ2-5; perhaps TRBD2 as D (6 bases). This CDR3 spans 14 amino acids. V was clipped by 0 bases and J by 9 bases, with 17 bases between them. Germline CDR1 SQVTM, CDR2 ANQGSEA. The chain's CDR3 is CSVEDRGPSGAQYF. The CDR3, as DNA: TGCAGCGTTGAAGATCGGGGACCTTCGGGGGCCCAGTACTTC.

V gene TRBV2 combines with J gene TRBJ1-1; possibly TRBD1 for D (5 bases). The V and J ends lost 2 bases and 1 base respectively, with 8 bases between them. The germline CDR1 and CDR2 sequences are SNHLY and FYNNEI. The CDR3 has 14 residues. CDR3 region: CASSETTGNTEAFF. In DNA form, the CDR3 reads TGTGCCAGCAGTGAAACTACAGGGAACACTGAAGCTTTCTTT.

V is TRBV27 and J is TRBJ1-5; D ambiguous. The length of the CDR3 is 16 residues. V lost 10 bases, J lost 0 bases, and 19 bases lay in between. Germline V CDR1 and CDR2: MNHEY, SMNVEV (reference sequence). CDR3: CANPEGLPYSNQPQHF. The CDR3 region has the DNA TGTGCCAACCCTGAGGGATTGCCCTATAGCAATCAGCCCCAGCATTTT.

V usage is TRBV19 and J usage is TRBJ1-5; TRBD1 aligns across 10 bases. Losses at the gene ends were 7 bases for V and 6 bases for J; bases not matched to a gene: 6. In germline, CDR1 is LNHDA, CDR2 SQIVND (reference sequence). The CDR3 consists of 14 residues. The CDR3 DNA reads TGTGCCAGTACCCCGACAGGGGGCTTTCAGCCCCAGCATTTT. This translates into CASTPTGGFQPQHF.

The genes are TRBV28 and TRBJ1-6, with unresolved D. Between the trimmed V and J ends, which lost 1 base and 5 bases, there was a span of 9 bases. This CDR3 is 15 amino acids long. Germline CDR1 and CDR2: MDHEN and SYDVKM. CDR3 DNA: TGTGCCAGCAGTTTATTACCAGGTGATAATTCACCCCTCCACTTT. Translation: CASSLLPGDNSPLHF.

The chain couples TRBV5-4 to TRBJ1-1; tentatively, D is TRBD1 (6 bases). CDR1 is SGHNT, CDR2 YYREEE, per germline (reference sequence). The V and J ends lost 4 bases and 4 bases respectively, with 14 bases between them. The CDR3 has 14 residues. The CDR3 here is CASSSQRGLTEAFF. In DNA, the CDR3 is TGTGCCAGCAGCAGCCAGCGGGGGCTCACTGAAGCTTTCTTT.